The clone carrying this T cell receptor beta chain occurred many times. The sample belongs to a study of spatial heterogeneity in lung cancer. TCRdb analysed the 5' RACE reads with MiXCR anew, one entry per CDR3 protein. The repertoire has 8,100 or so distinct CDR3 sequences, 5.4% of them found once; the top ten carry less than 40%. The time point here: sample taken at primary tumor resection. Unsorted whole RNA samples from tumor, nontumor lung or frozen PBMC were sequenced. CDR3 length: 13 residues. The J segment lost 6 bases and the V segment lost 5 bases, leaving 3 bases of the junction unmatched. CDR1 SGHTA and CDR2 FQGNSA come from the germline V gene.

The specimen was PBMCs, collected at surgery. This sequence originates from a male donor with early-stage non-small cell lung cancer. J is TRBJ2-3 and V is TRBV7-2, with TRBD2 matching over 9 bases. The CDR3 DNA reads as TGTGCCAGCAGCCTCGGGACTAGCGATACGCAGTATTTT. This encodes CASSLGTSDTQYF.